This is a list of T cell receptor beta chains from one sample in a study of OX40 agonist ivuxolimab in advanced cancers. Produced via immunoSEQ multiplex PCR; TCRdb's table is partial and in-frame only. The sample lists 60,000 to 85,000 clones, over 70% occurring once. Source: CD4+ or CD8+ T cells sorted from blood, taken in a trial of the OX40 agonist ivuxolimab. Receptor source: an adult with an advanced solid tumor such as melanoma, head and neck, liver or kidney cancer. CDR3s include the opening cysteine and the closing phenylalanine or tryptophan. The D gene is left open where the match is weak. Expanded clones get a size class; other rows say once, few or many, or leave the size out.

TRBJ2-1,TRBV5-6,15,NA,TRBD1,TGTGCCAGCAGCTTGGGGCAGGGGGAATGGGATGAGCAGTTCTTC,CASSLGQGEWDEQFF
TRBJ2-7,TRBV27,13,NA,TRBD1,TGTGCCAGCAAATATCAGGGGGCCTACGAGCAGTACTTC,CASKYQGAYEQYF
TRBJ2-7,TRBV6-6,13,NA,NA,TGTGCCAGCAGGGGGGGCGCATCGGACGAGCAGTACTTC,CASRGGASDEQYF
TRBJ2-7,TRBV13,13,once,NA,TGTGCCAGCAGCCCAGGGATCTCCTACGAGCAGTACTTC,CASSPGISYEQYF
TRBJ1-1,TRBV6-5,13,NA,TRBD1,TGTGCCAGCAGTTCAGGGGGCGTCACTGAAGCTTTCTTT,CASSSGGVTEAFF
TRBJ1-2,TRBV7-2,12,NA,NA,TGTGCCAGCAGCTTGTCCGTCTATGGCTACACCTTC,CASSLSVYGYTF
TRBJ1-2,TRBV27,13,NA,NA,TGTGCCAGCAGCCCGGGGGCCTCCTATGGCTACACCTTC,CASSPGASYGYTF
TRBJ2-4,TRBV19,16,NA,NA,TGTGCCAGTAGTATGGCGGGGTTCCTAGCCAAAAACATTCAGTACTTC,CASSMAGFLAKNIQYF
TRBJ1-5,TRBV28,13,NA,NA,TGTGCCAGCAGTTTTGAGTGGGATCAGCCCCAGCATTTT,CASSFEWDQPQHF
TRBJ2-5,TRBV28,14,NA,NA,TGTGCCAGCAGGCCGGAGCAGTTACAAGAGACCCAGTACTTC,CASRPEQLQETQYF
TRBJ2-7,TRBV28,15,NA,TRBD1,TGTGCCAGCAGCCCGTGGACAGGGGGTTACGACGAGCAGTACTTC,CASSPWTGGYDEQYF
TRBJ2-5,TRBV11-3,12,once,NA,TGTGCCAGCAGCTTAGGACAAGAGACCCAGTACTTC,CASSLGQETQYF
TRBJ1-5,TRBV6-5,14,once,NA,TGTGCCAGCAGTTCAGTGGGTAGCAATCAGCCCCAGCATTTT,CASSSVGSNQPQHF
TRBJ2-7,TRBV29-1,14,NA,NA,TGCAGCGTTGTTAGGTTGGGGGTCCCCTACGAGCAGTACTTC,CSVVRLGVPYEQYF
TRBJ2-5,TRBV28,17,NA,TRBD1,TGTGCCAGCAGTCCACCAAGAATGGGACAGGTCCAAGAGACCCAGTACTTC,CASSPPRMGQVQETQYF
TRBJ2-7,TRBV7-2,14,NA,TRBD2,TGTGCCAGCAGCTTCTGGACTAGGGACTACGAGCAGTACTTC,CASSFWTRDYEQYF
TRBJ1-5,TRBV2,15,NA,NA,TGTGCCAGCAGTGAAACAGCATATAGCAATCAGCCCCAGCATTTT,CASSETAYSNQPQHF
TRBJ1-2,TRBV28,11,NA,NA,TGTGCCAGCAGTTTAAATGGTGGCTACACCTTC,CASSLNGGYTF
TRBJ1-1,TRBV29-1,12,NA,NA,TGCAGCGTTGTGCAGCTGAACACTGAAGCTTTCTTT,CSVVQLNTEAFF
TRBJ2-7,TRBV27,14,NA,NA,TGTGCCAGCAGTTCCGGACAGACCAGCTACGAGCAGTACTTC,CASSSGQTSYEQYF
TRBJ1-2,TRBV30,12,NA,NA,TGTGCCTGGAGTGTCGTCAGCTATGGCTACACCTTC,CAWSVVSYGYTF
TRBJ2-7,TRBV30,14,NA,NA,TGTGCCTGGAGTGGAGATCCACAGGGTTACGAGCAGTACTTC,CAWSGDPQGYEQYF
TRBJ2-3,TRBV7-3,13,NA,NA,TGTGCCAGCAGCTCCTTAAGGACAGATACGCAGTATTTT,CASSSLRTDTQYF
TRBJ2-4,TRBV6-4,15,NA,NA,TGTGCCAGCAGTGACCCCACTCTAGCCAAAAACATTCAGTACTTC,CASSDPTLAKNIQYF
TRBJ1-1,TRBV7-6,18,once,NA,TGTGCCAGCAGCTTAGTATCCCTGGGGGGGACCTTATACACTGAAGCTTTCTTT,CASSLVSLGGTLYTEAFF
TRBJ2-3,TRBV10-3,14,NA,NA,TGTGCCATCAGTGTCCTACCTTCCGCAGATACGCAGTATTTT,CAISVLPSADTQYF
TRBJ1-1,TRBV5-1,12,NA,NA,TGCGCCAGTCATGGGGAGCACACTGAAGCTTTCTTT,CASHGEHTEAFF
TRBJ1-6,TRBV11-3,13,NA,NA,TGTGCAACCCTTGTAAGCAGCCACCCACCCCTCCACTTT,CATLVSSHPPLHF
TRBJ1-5,TRBV7-5,17,NA,NA,TGTGCCAGAAGCTTGGCCGGGACAGGGGGTAGCAATCAGCCCCAGCATTTT,CARSLAGTGGSNQPQHF
TRBJ2-7,TRBV5-1,15,NA,TRBD1,TGCGCCAGCAGCGTGGGACAGACTTTGACCTACGAGCAGTACTTC,CASSVGQTLTYEQYF
TRBJ2-7,TRBV4-2,15,NA,NA,TGTGCCAGCAGCCAAGATGGCGGCAGCTCCTACGAGCAGTACTTC,CASSQDGGSSYEQYF
TRBJ1-2,TRBV19,15,few,TRBD1,TGTGCCAGTAGTATCCCGGGACAGGGAAACTATGGCTACACCTTC,CASSIPGQGNYGYTF
TRBJ2-1,TRBV14,15,NA,TRBD2,TGTGCCAGCAGCCAGGGACTAGCGGGGATCAATGAGCAGTTCTTC,CASSQGLAGINEQFF
TRBJ2-1,TRBV10-3,14,NA,TRBD2,TGTGCCACCGTCCGGAGCGGGGGCTACAATGAGCAGTTCTTC,CATVRSGGYNEQFF
TRBJ1-3,TRBV7-9,16,NA,NA,TGTGCCAGCAGCTTAGACGCTAGACGCTCTGGAAACACCATATATTTT,CASSLDARRSGNTIYF
TRBJ2-4,TRBV7-8,17,NA,NA,TGTGCCAGCAGCTCATTACAGGGAATCCTAGCCAAAAACATTCAGTACTTC,CASSSLQGILAKNIQYF
TRBJ2-3,TRBV6-4,13,NA,NA,TGTGCCAGCAGTGACACACCCGGAGATACGCAGTATTTT,CASSDTPGDTQYF
TRBJ2-7,TRBV15,13,NA,NA,TGTGCCACCAGCAGAGATATACCCTACGAGCAGTACTTC,CATSRDIPYEQYF
TRBJ1-4,TRBV7-6,14,NA,TRBD1,TGTGCCAGCAGTGAGTGGACAGGGAATGAAAAACTGTTTTTT,CASSEWTGNEKLFF
TRBJ1-6,TRBV6-1,15,NA,NA,TGTGCCAGCAGTGAACAAAGGGGCTCGGCTTCACCCCTCCACTTT,CASSEQRGSASPLHF
TRBJ2-1,TRBV19,13,NA,NA,TGTGCCAGTAGTTCCCGGGACAACAATGAGCAGTTCTTC,CASSSRDNNEQFF
TRBJ2-2,TRBV5-1,15,NA,NA,TGCGCCAGCAGCTTTGGAGGACCGAACACCGGGGAGCTGTTTTTT,CASSFGGPNTGELFF
TRBJ1-6,TRBV5-8,12,NA,NA,TGTGCCAGCAGCCGTACCAAGGGGTCACCCCACTTT,CASSRTKGSPHF
TRBJ2-3,TRBV29-1,14,NA,NA,TGCAGCGTTGAAGGCAGACCGGCGACAGATACGCAGTATTTT,CSVEGRPATDTQYF
TRBJ1-1,TRBV19,14,NA,NA,TGTGCCAGTACCCCTAGGCCGGGGGACACTGAAGCTTTCTTT,CASTPRPGDTEAFF
TRBJ2-7,TRBV7-2,15,NA,TRBD2,TGTGCCAGCAGCTTAGGGCTAGCGGGAGCCTACGAGCAGTACTTC,CASSLGLAGAYEQYF
TRBJ2-3,TRBV12-5,14,NA,NA,TGTGCTAGTGCCCTCCGGAGTGGCACAGATACGCAGTATTTT,CASALRSGTDTQYF
TRBJ1-1,TRBV6-5,16,NA,TRBD1,TGTGCCAGCAGTTCGGACAGGGCAATTGGGAACACTGAAGCTTTCTTT,CASSSDRAIGNTEAFF
TRBJ1-1,TRBV19,16,NA,NA,TGTGCCAGTAAGGGGCAATGGGGGTTGGAGGGCACTGAAGCTTTCTTT,CASKGQWGLEGTEAFF
TRBJ1-5,TRBV4-2,15,NA,NA,TGTGCCAGCAGCTTGACAGGAGATAGCAATCAGCCCCAGCATTTT,CASSLTGDSNQPQHF
TRBJ1-2,TRBV7-3,15,once,TRBD1,TGTGCCAGCAGCTTAGTGCCCGGGACAGGGTGGAGCTACACCTTC,CASSLVPGTGWSYTF
TRBJ2-5,TRBV7-2,13,NA,NA,TGTGCCAGCAGCAATTGGGTAGGGGAGACCCAGTACTTC,CASSNWVGETQYF
TRBJ1-2,TRBV2,17,NA,TRBD1,TGTGCCAGCAGTGAAAGCCCACCCGGGACAGGGGGCTTTGGCTACACCTTC,CASSESPPGTGGFGYTF